Listed below are T cell receptor beta chains from one sample, sequenced in a study of technical replicates of blood from a few donors. The protocol was immunoSEQ multiplex PCR, while the TCRdb copy is restricted to in-frame clones and leaves out a portion. The sample contains 15,000 to 20,000 clones, around 87% of which appear only once. The sequencing sample was made of PBMCs. The origin of the receptors is a human donor in good health. The CDR3 runs from the conserved cysteine through the conserved F or W.

CDR3 length: 16; V gene: TRBV5-1; J gene: TRBJ1-1; CDR3 protein: CASSPGGARSNTEAFF
CDR3 length: 15; V gene: TRBV2; J gene: TRBJ2-7; CDR3 protein: CASSDRDSYVHEQYF
CDR3 length: 16; V gene: TRBV6-1; J gene: TRBJ2-2; CDR3 protein: CASSVSGTGVGGELFF
CDR3 length: 14; V gene: TRBV9; J gene: TRBJ1-4; CDR3 protein: CASSGDTVNEKLFF
CDR3 length: 17; V gene: TRBV5-4; J gene: TRBJ2-2; CDR3 protein: CASSLAGLAGETGELFF
CDR3 length: 16; V gene: TRBV5-8; J gene: TRBJ2-3; CDR3 protein: CASSWRQGGSTDTQYF
CDR3 length: 17; V gene: TRBV11-2; J gene: TRBJ2-5; CDR3 protein: CASSPWTSGRGGETQYF
CDR3 length: 11; V gene: TRBV7-9; J gene: TRBJ2-1; CDR3 protein: CASSFTVEQFF
CDR3 length: 17; V gene: TRBV5-1; J gene: TRBJ2-7; CDR3 protein: CASSLEPTGQGIYGQYF
CDR3 length: 18; V gene: TRBV5-1; J gene: TRBJ2-7; CDR3 protein: CASSLLTGTSGSLGEQYF
CDR3 length: 15; V gene: TRBV19; J gene: TRBJ2-4; CDR3 protein: CASSIGSGGKNIQYF
CDR3 length: 15; V gene: TRBV18; J gene: TRBJ2-4; CDR3 protein: CASSLDGTSKNIQYF
CDR3 length: 14; V gene: TRBV9; J gene: TRBJ2-1; CDR3 protein: CAHPGGTTYNEQFF
CDR3 length: 13; V gene: TRBV10-3; J gene: TRBJ1-5; CDR3 protein: CAIRRTEDQPQHF
CDR3 length: 13; V gene: TRBV29-1; J gene: TRBJ1-2; CDR3 protein: CSFWTGGRDGYTF
CDR3 length: 12; V gene: TRBV28; J gene: TRBJ1-5; CDR3 protein: CASSLREQPQHF
CDR3 length: 13; V gene: TRBV6-5; J gene: TRBJ2-1; CDR3 protein: CASSSTSVNEQFF
CDR3 length: 14; V gene: TRBV7-9; J gene: TRBJ2-7; CDR3 protein: CASSLPAGYNEQYF
CDR3 length: 14; V gene: TRBV9; J gene: TRBJ1-4; CDR3 protein: CASSVDLLNEKLFF
CDR3 length: 13; V gene: TRBV29-1; J gene: TRBJ1-2; CDR3 protein: CSSTGGAGNGYTF
CDR3 length: 15; V gene: TRBV6-5; J gene: TRBJ1-2; CDR3 protein: CASSSGQVANYGYTF
CDR3 length: 15; V gene: TRBV19; J gene: TRBJ2-3; CDR3 protein: CASSRVAGSTDTQYF
CDR3 length: 15; V gene: TRBV7-8; J gene: TRBJ2-5; CDR3 protein: CASSTRLAGRETQYF
CDR3 length: 15; V gene: TRBV10-2; J gene: TRBJ2-7; CDR3 protein: CASRAGDRDYYEQYF
CDR3 length: 13; V gene: TRBV6-5; J gene: TRBJ1-1; CDR3 protein: CASSPSPLGMAFF
CDR3 length: 13; V gene: TRBV5-1; J gene: TRBJ2-7; CDR3 protein: CASTSSGSREQYF
CDR3 length: 12; V gene: TRBV18; J gene: TRBJ1-1; CDR3 protein: CASSPDRGPAFF
CDR3 length: 17; V gene: TRBV9; J gene: TRBJ2-1; CDR3 protein: CASSVEAELQAKNEQFF
CDR3 length: 15; V gene: TRBV6-1; J gene: TRBJ1-1; CDR3 protein: CASSDGGKGDTEAFF
CDR3 length: 17; V gene: TRBV5-1; J gene: TRBJ2-4; CDR3 protein: CASSLAGHLPQEGIQYF
CDR3 length: 15; V gene: TRBV28; J gene: TRBJ2-7; CDR3 protein: CASSPNPAGAYEQYF
CDR3 length: 13; V gene: TRBV6-5; J gene: TRBJ1-2; CDR3 protein: CASSYSSGGGYTF
CDR3 length: 15; V gene: TRBV4-2; J gene: TRBJ2-1; CDR3 protein: CASSRTSGDYNEQFF
CDR3 length: 15; V gene: TRBV7-3; J gene: TRBJ2-3; CDR3 protein: CASSSTAGSTDTQYF
CDR3 length: 14; V gene: TRBV18; J gene: TRBJ1-3; CDR3 protein: CASSPPRAEGTIYF
CDR3 length: 15; V gene: TRBV6-1; J gene: TRBJ2-5; CDR3 protein: CASSEPGQGRETQYF
CDR3 length: 14; V gene: TRBV9; J gene: TRBJ2-1; CDR3 protein: CASSQLGASDEQFF
CDR3 length: 16; V gene: TRBV5-1; J gene: TRBJ2-3; CDR3 protein: CASSWVQGAGTDTQYF
CDR3 length: 15; V gene: TRBV5-4; J gene: TRBJ2-7; CDR3 protein: CASSTPTSGTYEQYF
CDR3 length: 14; V gene: TRBV10-3; J gene: TRBJ2-1; CDR3 protein: CAISRNGLDDEQFF
CDR3 length: 12; V gene: TRBV30; J gene: TRBJ2-2; CDR3 protein: CASQGRTGELFF
CDR3 length: 14; V gene: TRBV7-2; J gene: TRBJ2-3; CDR3 protein: CASSLGGGEDTQYF
CDR3 length: 14; V gene: TRBV28; J gene: TRBJ2-7; CDR3 protein: CASSPGQGGYEQYF
CDR3 length: 12; V gene: TRBV5-1; J gene: TRBJ2-5; CDR3 protein: CASSPRGETQYF
CDR3 length: 15; V gene: TRBV6-1; J gene: TRBJ2-1; CDR3 protein: CAGGKATSGNAEQFF
CDR3 length: 15; V gene: TRBV5-5; J gene: TRBJ1-1; CDR3 protein: CASSLEIYMNTEAFF
CDR3 length: 15; V gene: TRBV2; J gene: TRBJ2-2; CDR3 protein: CASSPGQLAPGELFF
CDR3 length: 14; V gene: TRBV27; J gene: TRBJ2-1; CDR3 protein: CASRLGTSYGEQFF